This T cell receptor (beta chain) was obtained from a study of CDR3 diversity in severe acne. TCRdb reprocessed the PCR reads with MiXCR, giving one entry per CDR3 protein. The sample has some 90,000 distinct CDR3 sequences, 48% seen once; the top ten hold over 9%. Of note for this clonotype: Given a much more abundant clone one base away, this may be a read error.

Trimming removed 4 bases at V and 8 bases at J, with 26 bases between. Germline CDR1 MNHEY, CDR2 SVGAGI. This CDR3 spans 17 amino acids. The genes are TRBV6-5 and TRBJ1-2; D may be TRBD1 (5 bases). The TCR was taken from a male donor in good health, serving as a control. Sequencing was performed on blood. CDR3 in DNA: TGTGCCAGCAGTTTTCTTCCCCTCAGACCGGGACTGGGAGGCTACACCTTC. Protein: CASSFLPLRPGLGGYTF.